The 14 T cell receptor beta chains below come from one sample, sequenced in a study of blood T cell repertoires in COVID-19. Data came from immunoSEQ multiplex PCR; TCRdb stores just in-frame clones and leaves some out. The data contain about 230,000 clones, nearly 85% of them singletons. The sample comprised peripheral blood. The receptors stem from a woman in her 30s with COVID-19, enrolled during active disease.

The rearrangement links TRBV15 to TRBJ2-2; TRBD1 agrees at 7 bases. The CDR3 runs to 17 residues. Germline V gene lookup returns CDR1 LNHNV and CDR2 YYDKDF (reference sequence). V was pared by 4 bases and J by 1 base, with 9 bases of the junction left unmatched. Written as DNA, the CDR3 is TGTGCCACCAGCACTGGGACAGATTTTTTGAACACCGGGGAGCTGTTTTTT. It specifies CATSTGTDFLNTGELFF.

The chain uses TRBV19 and TRBJ2-3; D perhaps matches TRBD1 (5 bases). Trimming shortened V by 10 bases and J by 1 base, and 12 bases separated the two germline ends. CDR1 and CDR2 (germline): LNHDA, SQIVND (reference sequence). This CDR3 comprises 13 residues. The CDR3, as DNA: TGTGCCACCCAGGGTGGAGGCACAGATACGCAGTATTTT. Its translation: CATQGGGTDTQYF.

The V and J genes are TRBV4-3 and TRBJ2-3; D is possibly TRBD2 (5 bases). The CDR3 totals 15 residues. CDR1 and CDR2 from the germline V gene are LGHNA and YSLEER. With 0 bases removed from V and 1 base from J, the gap between germline ends came to 8 bases. CDR3 residues: CASSQELAGTDTQYF. CDR3 sequence (DNA): TGCGCCAGCAGCCAAGAGCTAGCCGGCACAGATACGCAGTATTTT.

This clone was counted between two and nine times. CDR3 residues: CATSERASGRNRNEQFF. The CDR3 DNA is TGTGCCACCAGTGAGCGGGCTAGCGGGAGGAATCGCAATGAGCAGTTCTTC. The chain couples TRBV24-1 to TRBJ2-1, with 11 positions matching TRBD2. CDR3 length equals 17 residues. J gave up 6 bases and V 4 bases, and 10 bases lay outside the gene matches. CDR1 is KGHDR and CDR2 is SFDVKD in the germline V gene.

This chain links TRBV19 with TRBJ1-2, with 9 bases that match TRBD1. CDR3 length: 13 residues. Germline V lookup: CDR1 LNHDA, CDR2 SQIVND (reference sequence). Trimming at V came to 3 bases and at J to 7 bases, leaving 3 bases not matched to a gene. This CDR3 reads CASSMDRGRGYTF. For the CDR3, the DNA is TGTGCCAGTAGTATGGACAGGGGTCGTGGCTACACCTTC.

The rearrangement links TRBV6-6 to TRBJ1-2; D unclear. The CDR3 has 14 residues. V lost 5 bases and J lost 2, with 12 bases in between. Germline CDR1 and CDR2: MNHNY and SVGAGI (reference sequence). Written as DNA, the CDR3 is TGTGCCAGCAGTCCCGGGTCCATCAACTATGGCTACACCTTC. Protein product: CASSPGSINYGYTF.

The gene calls are TRBV11-1 and TRBJ1-1, with 9 bases aligning to TRBD1. Germline CDR1 reads SGHAT; CDR2 reads FQDESV (reference sequence). The CDR3 has 15 residues. Losses at the gene ends were 5 bases for V and 5 bases for J; bases not matched to a gene: 9. DNA for the CDR3: TGTGCCAGCAGCCGGTGGGGACAGGGCAGTACTGAAGCTTTCTTT. Translating it yields CASSRWGQGSTEAFF.

The chain is built from TRBV7-9 and TRBJ1-1; possible D gene TRBD1, 6 bases. CDR3 size: 13 residues. The germline CDR1 and CDR2 sequences are SEHNR and FQNEAQ (reference sequence). Trimming shortened V by 7 bases and J by 5 bases, and 14 bases separated the two germline ends. The CDR3 protein is CASTRGGATEAFF. The CDR3 DNA is TGTGCCAGCACCCGAGGGGGGGCTACTGAAGCTTTCTTT.

This clone was counted only a few times. V usage is TRBV30 and J usage is TRBJ1-3, with 7 bases that match TRBD1. Germline CDR1 is GTSNPN and CDR2 is SVGIG (reference sequence). The CDR3 sequence is 13 residues long. After removal of 7 bases from V and 2 bases from J, the junction contained 5 bases not matched to a gene. DNA for the CDR3: TGTGCCTCCAAGACAGGGACTGGAAACACCATATATTTT. Translated, it gives CASKTGTGNTIYF.

CDR3 sequence: CASSRDRATKQYF. The CDR3 nucleotides read TGTGCCAGCAGTAGGGACAGGGCCACTAAGCAGTATTTT. V is TRBV12-3 or TRBV12-4 and J is TRBJ2-3; 9 bases match TRBD1. This CDR3 has 13 residues. V was pared by 5 bases and J by 11 bases, with 8 bases of the junction left unmatched.

The chain uses TRBV30 and TRBJ2-3, with 9 positions matching TRBD1. The CDR3 is made up of 19 amino acids. Germline loops: CDR1 GTSNPN, CDR2 SVGIG (reference sequence). With 0 bases clipped from V and 6 bases from J, the junction kept 19 bases outside the gene matches. The CDR3 sequence is CAWSVSSRTGTGLGDTQYF. In DNA form, the CDR3 reads TGTGCCTGGAGTGTATCGTCCAGGACCGGGACAGGGCTTGGGGATACGCAGTATTTT.

The V gene is TRBV3-1 (or the pseudogene TRBV3-2), the J gene TRBJ1-5, with a possible D match to TRBD1 (5 bases). Per the germline V gene, CDR1 is LGHDT and CDR2 is YNNKEL (reference sequence). Trimming took off 1 base at V and 6 bases at J, with 16 bases between the two ends. CDR3 length: 16 amino acids. The CDR3 DNA is TGTGCCAGCAGCCAAGGCGGGGGTTTGGGTGGTCAGCCCCAGCATTTT. Translated, it gives CASSQGGGLGGQPQHF.

The V gene is TRBV28, the J gene TRBJ1-6; maybe TRBD1 (6 bases). CDR3 length: 18 amino acids. V lost 2 bases and J lost 4, with 18 bases in between. CDR1 and CDR2 (germline): MDHEN, SYDVKM. The CDR3 DNA sequence: TGTGCCAGCAGTTTACAAGTACAGGGCGCCTCGTATAATTCACCCCTCCACTTT. Residues: CASSLQVQGASYNSPLHF.

This clone has a single count. The genes are TRBV15 and TRBJ2-2; a weak D match, TRBD1 (7 bases). CDR3 length equals 15 residues. CDR1 LNHNV and CDR2 YYDKDF come from the germline V gene (reference sequence). Trimming removed 5 bases from V and 5 bases from J, with 15 bases in between. The CDR3 spells CATSGGGGPTGELFF. CDR3 in DNA: TGTGCCACCAGCGGCGGAGGGGGCCCGACCGGGGAGCTGTTTTTT.